The 7 T cell receptor beta chains presented below share a single source sample, sequenced in a study of Tregs in tolerant kidney transplant recipients. Here immunoSEQ multiplex PCR was the method, and the copy in TCRdb shows in-frame clones only, minus some. This repertoire includes roughly 32,000 clones. Sequences were derived from CD8+ T cells from blood, sampled before the transplant. The receptors were sampled from a human donor who received a combined kidney and bone marrow transplant.

Turning to this clone: With the read ending 3 residues before the CDR3 end, the germline J gene is used to fill in that end. The chain is built from TRBV19 and TRBJ1-2; 8 bases match TRBD1. Germline CDR1 and CDR2: LNHDA and SQIVND (reference sequence). The V segment lost 6 bases and the J segment 1 base; nucleotides outside the gene matches: 4. CDR3 length equals 14 residues. CDR3 region: CASSTGGINYGYTF. The covered CDR3 bases are TGTGCCAGTAGCACAGGGGGGATTAACTATGGC.

Points on this clone: The sequence runs out 3 residues before the end of the CDR3; the remainder is reconstructed from the germline J gene. J is TRBJ2-7 and V is TRBV30, with 9 positions matching TRBD2. CDR3 size: 15 residues. Germline lookup yields CDR1 GTSNPN and CDR2 SVGIG (reference sequence). The J segment lost 3 bases and the V segment lost 0 bases, leaving 6 bases of the junction unmatched. Partial CDR3 DNA: TGTGCCTGGAGTGTTGCGGGAGCGGGGGGCTACGAG. It is translated as CAWSVAGAGGYE. The CDR3 reads in full as CAWSVAGAGGYEQYF.

Comments on this clone: The read comes to an end 3 residues before the CDR3 does, leaving the germline J gene to fill in the end. This rearrangement joins TRBV2 to TRBJ1-2; 7 bases fit TRBD1. The CDR3 has 14 residues. J was trimmed by 5 bases and V by 6 bases; bases with no gene match: 9. CDR1 and CDR2 (germline): SNHLY, FYNNEI. The sequenced part of the CDR3 DNA is TGTGCCAGCAGCCTTTCCGGGACAGCATATGGC. Translated, it gives CASSLSGTAYG. The CDR3, in full, reads CASSLSGTAYGYTF.

As regards this clone: The read comes to an end 3 residues before the CDR3 does, leaving the germline J gene to fill in the end. The gene calls are TRBV19 and TRBJ2-1; TRBD2 matches at 9 bases. The germline V gene has CDR1 LNHDA and CDR2 SQIVND (reference sequence). The V and J ends lost 5 bases and 2 bases, in that order; junction bases with no gene match: 4. The CDR3 length is 15 residues. The CDR3 sequence: CASSFSGSPYNEQFF. CDR3 bases read: TGTGCCAGTAGTTTTAGCGGGAGCCCCTACAATGAG.

A word on this clone: Read sequence stops 3 residues before the CDR3 end, and the germline J gene provides the missing end. The chain joins TRBV29-1 to TRBJ2-7, with TRBD1 matching 7 bases. Looked up from germline, CDR1 is SQVTM and CDR2 is ANQGSEA. The CDR3 extends over 13 amino acids. The V gene end was trimmed by 4 bases and the J gene end by 4 bases; junction bases not matched to a gene: 7. The sequenced CDR3 bases are TGCAGCGTTGGAGGGGCAGGGGGTTACGAG. It codes for CSVGGAGGYE. The whole CDR3 protein is CSVGGAGGYEQYF.

A note on this clone: The sequenced fragment ends 3 residues before the CDR3 boundary, so the rest is inferred from the germline J gene. V is TRBV10-3 and J is TRBJ2-7, with TRBD1 matching 9 bases. The CDR3 covers 14 residues. V shed 3 bases and J 5 bases; nucleotides not matched to a gene: 5. Germline assignment: CDR1 ENHRY and CDR2 SYGVKD. CDR3 protein: CAISEPDRGNEQYF. Incomplete CDR3 DNA: TGTGCCATCAGTGAACCAGACAGGGGGAACGAG.

Remarks on this clone: Read data end 3 residues before the CDR3 end; the end is taken from the germline J gene. This rearrangement joins TRBV20-1 to TRBJ2-1; 8 bases are shared with TRBD2. Trimming cost V 0 bases and J 6 bases; bases outside gene matches: 16. Per the germline V gene, CDR1 is DFQATT and CDR2 is SNEGSKA (reference sequence). The CDR3 consists of 18 residues. CDR3 bases read: TGCAGTGCTAGAGATCAGAAGCAACCGGGACTAGGCTTCAATGAG. This codes for CSARDQKQPGLGFNE. The full CDR3 reads CSARDQKQPGLGFNEQFF.